This TCR beta chain was recovered during a study of shared T cell receptors in the human thymus. Generated by immunoSEQ multiplex PCR, the TCRdb table keeps only in-frame clones and is missing some. The sample lists more than 550,000 clones, roughly 85% occurring once. Trimming took 0 bases from V and 6 from J; bases not matched to a gene: 2. From germline, CDR1 is SGDLS and CDR2 YYNGEE. The CDR3 totals 13 residues. These same data were also listed under a study on human thymus T cells. That source adds: Surgeons resected thymus tissue during corrective heart surgery. There appeared to be biased usage of V and J genes in thymic and blood repertoires. Related research found strongly overlapping thymic repertoires in unrelated individuals.

The J gene is TRBJ1-2, the V gene TRBV9, with 7 positions matching TRBD1. The origin of this receptor is a girl less than two years old with a congenital heart defect. Sequences were obtained from thymocytes. The CDR3 bases are TGTGCCAGCAGCGTAGTAGGGACAGATGGCTACACCTTC. This codes for CASSVVGTDGYTF.